A single sample gave rise to the 16 T cell receptor beta chains below, sequenced in a study of cytomegalovirus exposure and HLA in healthy donors. The primer mix had 60 Vbeta and 13 Jbeta primers. Data came from immunoSEQ multiplex PCR; TCRdb stores just in-frame clones and leaves some out. Of some 70,000 clones listed, 76% are singletons. Sequenced sample: PBMCs. The receptors stem from a man between 18 and 29 years old in good health and CMV-seronegative.

V is TRBV6-4 and J is TRBJ1-6; D gene unclear. This CDR3 has 13 amino acids. With 0 bases removed from V and 7 bases from J, the gap between germline ends came to 4 bases. From germline, CDR1 is MRHNA and CDR2 SNTAGT. The CDR3, as DNA: TGTGCCAGCAGTGACTCACAAAATTCACCCCTCCACTTT. This translates into CASSDSQNSPLHF.

This chain joins TRBV15 and TRBJ2-3; D not resolved. The V gene lost 4 bases and the J gene lost 1 base, with 9 bases spanning the gap. The V gene's germline CDR1 is LNHNV and CDR2 YYDKDF (reference sequence). The CDR3 length is 14 residues. The CDR3 DNA reads as TGTGCCACCAGCACTGTCCCAGGCACAGATACGCAGTATTTT. It specifies CATSTVPGTDTQYF.

V is TRBV5-4 and J is TRBJ1-2; 11 nucleotides agree with TRBD1. In germline, CDR1 is SGHNT, CDR2 YYREEE (reference sequence). V was pared by 4 bases and J by 8 bases, with 13 bases of the junction left unmatched. This CDR3 has 16 amino acids. CDR3 in amino acids: CASSLRTGGYSRGYTF. The CDR3 region has the DNA TGTGCCAGCAGCCTCAGGACAGGGGGCTATTCCCGGGGCTACACCTTC.

This clone was found a few times. The chain uses TRBV5-4 and TRBJ2-5, with a tentative D call TRBD2 (6 bases). Trimming removed 4 bases at V and 8 bases at J, with 21 bases between. This CDR3 comprises 15 residues. Germline loops: CDR1 SGHNT, CDR2 YYREEE (reference sequence). Written as DNA, the CDR3 is TGTGCCAGCAGCCTGGAGCCTGCGGGGAGAGATACCCAGTACTTC. Translated, it gives CASSLEPAGRDTQYF. Combining the CDR3 with reference TRBV5-4 and TRBJ2-5 gives the whole variable domain ETGVTQSPTHLIKTRGQQVTLRCSSQSGHNTVSWYQQALGQGPQFIFQYYREEENGRGNFPPRFSGLQFPNYSSELNVNALELDDSALYLCASSLEPAGRDTQYFGPGTRLLVL.

The V call is TRBV28, the J call TRBJ1-3, with D uncertain. Germline V gene sequence: CDR1 MDHEN, CDR2 SYDVKM. V shed 7 bases and J shed 3 bases, with 7 bases lying between them. The CDR3 is 12 residues long. The CDR3 DNA reads as TGTGCCAGCATGGCAGATGGAAACACCATATATTTT. It is translated as CASMADGNTIYF.

This chain links TRBV2 with TRBJ1-3; perhaps TRBD1 as D (6 bases). The V end was cut by 4 bases, the J end by 2 bases, with 9 bases between. The V gene's germline CDR1 is SNHLY and CDR2 FYNNEI. The CDR3 sequence is 14 residues long. The CDR3 bases are TGTGCCAGCAGTGCACAGGGTGCTGGAAACACCATATATTTT. Encoded protein: CASSAQGAGNTIYF.

The chain combines TRBV4-3 with TRBJ2-3; 13 nucleotides match TRBD2. The germline CDR1 and CDR2 sequences are LGHNA and YSLEER. V lost 5 bases to trimming and J lost 6 bases; unmatched junction nucleotides: 8. This CDR3 has 16 residues. CDR3 bases: TGCGCCAGCAGCGGATCACTAGCGGGGGGGCGGGATACGCAGTATTTT. Its translation: CASSGSLAGGRDTQYF.

The chain couples TRBV19 to TRBJ2-5; 10 bases match TRBD2. The germline gives CDR1 LNHDA, CDR2 SQIVND (reference sequence). The CDR3 runs to 16 residues. The V gene end was trimmed by 7 bases and the J gene end by 5 bases; junction bases not matched to a gene: 13. The CDR3 here is CASNHPASGGQETQYF. In DNA form, the CDR3 reads TGTGCCAGTAACCATCCGGCTAGCGGGGGTCAGGAGACCCAGTACTTC.

The chain uses TRBV5-1 and TRBJ2-2; no reliable D call. Per germline, CDR1 SGHRS and CDR2 YFSETQ. Trimming removed 7 bases at V and 1 base at J, with 11 bases between. This CDR3 has 14 amino acids. As DNA, the CDR3 is TGCGCCAGCCTCCGCACAGAGAACACCGGGGAGCTGTTTTTT. Encoded protein: CASLRTENTGELFF.

The rearrangement uses TRBV4-2 and TRBJ2-2; 16 bases agree with TRBD2. Germline-derived CDR1 and CDR2 are LGHNA and YNFKEQ. The CDR3 has 19 residues. V lost 3 bases to trimming and J lost 4 bases; unmatched junction nucleotides: 8. The CDR3 loop is CASSQPGLAGGPITGELFF. The CDR3 DNA reads TGTGCCAGCAGCCAGCCGGGACTAGCGGGGGGGCCCATCACCGGGGAGCTGTTTTTT.

The V gene is TRBV18, the J gene TRBJ1-6; maybe TRBD1 (5 bases). CDR3 length: 14 residues. Trimming took off 1 base at V and 7 bases at J, with 8 bases between the two ends. Germline CDR1 and CDR2: KGHSH and LQKENI. CDR3 sequence: CASSPRGRNSPLHF. CDR3 bases: TGTGCCAGCTCACCACGGGGCCGAAATTCACCCCTCCACTTT. Full variable domain (missing parts from reference TRBV18 and TRBJ1-6): NAGVMQNPRHLVRRRGQEARLRCSPMKGHSHVYWYRQLPEEGLKFMVYLQKENIIDESGMPKERFSAEFPKEGPSILRIQQVVRGDSAAYFCASSPRGRNSPLHFGNGTRLTVT.

The CDR3 nucleotides read TGTGCCGTCCGACAGGGGGGACAAACTAATGAAAAACTGTTTTTT. Translating it yields CAVRQGGQTNEKLFF. The J gene is TRBJ1-4, the V gene TRBV10-3; TRBD1 aligns across 9 bases. The CDR3 runs to 15 residues. With V trimmed by 11 bases and J by 1 base, 8 bases remained unmatched. Germline CDR1 reads ENHRY; CDR2 reads SYGVKD.

This clone was counted between two and nine times. The chain links TRBV30 to TRBJ2-1, with a tentative D call TRBD2 (6 bases). The V gene's germline CDR1 is GTSNPN and CDR2 SVGIG (reference sequence). V lost 2 bases to trimming and J lost 10 bases, with 12 bases between them. The CDR3 covers 12 residues. CDR3 in DNA: TGTGCCTGGAGTCCCCTCAGCGGGGAGCAGTTCTTC. This encodes CAWSPLSGEQFF.

The rearrangement uses TRBV19 and TRBJ1-2; 7 nucleotides line up with TRBD1. The J segment lost 8 bases and the V segment lost 4 bases, leaving 13 bases of the junction unmatched. Germline values: CDR1 LNHDA, CDR2 SQIVND (reference sequence). This CDR3 is 15 amino acids long. The CDR3 protein is CASSTLPDRVGGYTF. The CDR3 DNA follows: TGTGCCAGTAGTACCCTCCCCGACAGGGTAGGCGGCTACACCTTC.

This clone was seen just once. The chain joins TRBV11-2 to TRBJ1-1, with unresolved D. Deletions cut 5 bases from V and 7 bases from J, with 14 bases between. Germline assignment: CDR1 SGHAT and CDR2 FQNNGV. The CDR3 contains 13 residues. This CDR3 reads CASSRPFQVEAFF. In DNA form, the CDR3 reads TGTGCCAGCAGCCGCCCGTTTCAGGTTGAAGCTTTCTTT.

This chain links TRBV7-9 with TRBJ2-3; no clear D gene. CDR1 is SEHNR and CDR2 is FQNEAQ in the germline V gene (reference sequence). This CDR3 contains 14 residues. Trimming cost V 8 bases and J 2 bases, with 14 bases left between them. The CDR3 bases are TGTGCCAGCGCGGCTAGTCCCCCCACAGATACGCAGTATTTT. This encodes CASAASPPTDTQYF. Full variable domain (rest looked up from reference TRBV7-9 and TRBJ2-3): DTGVSQNPRHKITKRGQNVTFRCDPISEHNRLYWYRQTLGQGPEFLTYFQNEAQLEKSRLLSDRFSAERPKGSFSTLEIQRTEQGDSAMYLCASAASPPTDTQYFGPGTRLTVL.